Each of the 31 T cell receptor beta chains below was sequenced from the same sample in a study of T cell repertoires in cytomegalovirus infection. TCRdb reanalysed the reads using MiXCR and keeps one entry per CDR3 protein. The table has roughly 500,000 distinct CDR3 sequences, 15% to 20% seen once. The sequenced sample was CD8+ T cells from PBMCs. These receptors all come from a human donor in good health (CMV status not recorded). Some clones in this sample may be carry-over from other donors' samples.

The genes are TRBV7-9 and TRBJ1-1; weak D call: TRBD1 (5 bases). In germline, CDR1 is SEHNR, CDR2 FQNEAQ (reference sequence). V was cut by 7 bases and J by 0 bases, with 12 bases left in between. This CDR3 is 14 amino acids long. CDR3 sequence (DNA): TGTGCCAGCACGGAAAGACAGTTGAACACTGAAGCTTTCTTT. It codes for CASTERQLNTEAFF.

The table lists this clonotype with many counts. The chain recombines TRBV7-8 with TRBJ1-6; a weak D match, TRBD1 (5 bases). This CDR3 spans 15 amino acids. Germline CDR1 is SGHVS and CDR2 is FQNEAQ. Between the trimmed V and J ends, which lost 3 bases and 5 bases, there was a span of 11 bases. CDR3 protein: CASSFGGGNNSPLHF. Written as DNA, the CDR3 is TGTGCCAGCAGCTTTGGGGGAGGAAATAATTCACCCCTCCACTTT.

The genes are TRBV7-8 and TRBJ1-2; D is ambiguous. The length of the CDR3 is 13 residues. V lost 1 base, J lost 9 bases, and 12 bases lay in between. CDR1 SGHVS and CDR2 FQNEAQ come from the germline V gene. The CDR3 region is CASSLGASGSYTF. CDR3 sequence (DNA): TGTGCCAGCAGCTTAGGGGCCTCTGGGAGCTACACCTTC.

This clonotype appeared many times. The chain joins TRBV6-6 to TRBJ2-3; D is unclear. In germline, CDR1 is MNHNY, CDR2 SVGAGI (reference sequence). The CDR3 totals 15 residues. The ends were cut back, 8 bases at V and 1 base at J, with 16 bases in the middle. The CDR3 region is CASCDLGPGTDTQYF. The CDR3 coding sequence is TGTGCCAGCTGTGATCTAGGGCCGGGCACAGATACGCAGTATTTT.

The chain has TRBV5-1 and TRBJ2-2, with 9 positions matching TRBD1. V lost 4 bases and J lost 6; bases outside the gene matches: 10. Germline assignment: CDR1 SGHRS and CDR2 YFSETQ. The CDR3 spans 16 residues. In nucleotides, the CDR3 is TGCGCCAGCAGCGGTCCGGGACAGGGTATCGCCGGGGAGCTGTTTTTT. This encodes CASSGPGQGIAGELFF. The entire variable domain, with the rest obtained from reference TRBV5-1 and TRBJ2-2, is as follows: KAGVTQTPRYLIKTRGQQVTLSCSPISGHRSVSWYQQTPGQGLQFLFEYFSETQRNKGNFPGRFSGRQFSNSRSEMNVSTLELGDSALYLCASSGPGQGIAGELFFGEGSRLTVL.

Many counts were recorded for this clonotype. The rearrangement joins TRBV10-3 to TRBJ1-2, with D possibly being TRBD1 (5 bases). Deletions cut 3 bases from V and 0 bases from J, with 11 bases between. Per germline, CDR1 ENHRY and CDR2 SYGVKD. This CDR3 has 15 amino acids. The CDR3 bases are TGTGCCATCAGTGACCGGGACGGCTCTAACTATGGCTACACCTTC. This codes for CAISDRDGSNYGYTF.

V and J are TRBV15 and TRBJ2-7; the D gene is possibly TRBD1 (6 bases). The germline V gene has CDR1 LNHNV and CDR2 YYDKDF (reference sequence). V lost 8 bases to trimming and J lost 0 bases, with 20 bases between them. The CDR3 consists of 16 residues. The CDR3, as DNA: TGTGCCACCTCCGGCTTCAGGGGCGGAAACTCCTACGAGCAGTACTTC. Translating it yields CATSGFRGGNSYEQYF.

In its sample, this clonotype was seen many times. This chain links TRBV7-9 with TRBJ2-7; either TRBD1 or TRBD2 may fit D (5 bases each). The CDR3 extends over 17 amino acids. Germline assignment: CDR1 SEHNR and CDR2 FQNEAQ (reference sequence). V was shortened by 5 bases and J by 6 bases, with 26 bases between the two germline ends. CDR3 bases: TGTGCCAGCAGCCCCACTATTGGGGCCGCGGAGAGGGGCGAGCAGTACTTC. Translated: CASSPTIGAAERGEQYF.

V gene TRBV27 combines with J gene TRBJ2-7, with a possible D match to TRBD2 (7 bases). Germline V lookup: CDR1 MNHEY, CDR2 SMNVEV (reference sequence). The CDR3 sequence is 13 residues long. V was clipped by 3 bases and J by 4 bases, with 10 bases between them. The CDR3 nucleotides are TGTGCCAGCAGTTTCAGGGGAGGGTACGAGCAGTACTTC. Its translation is CASSFRGGYEQYF.

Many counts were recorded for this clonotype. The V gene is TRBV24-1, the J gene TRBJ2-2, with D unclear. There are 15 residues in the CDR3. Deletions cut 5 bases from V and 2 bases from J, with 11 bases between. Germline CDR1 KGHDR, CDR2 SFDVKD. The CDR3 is CATSARKDNTGELFF. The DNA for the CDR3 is TGTGCCACCAGTGCCCGGAAGGATAACACCGGGGAGCTGTTTTTT.

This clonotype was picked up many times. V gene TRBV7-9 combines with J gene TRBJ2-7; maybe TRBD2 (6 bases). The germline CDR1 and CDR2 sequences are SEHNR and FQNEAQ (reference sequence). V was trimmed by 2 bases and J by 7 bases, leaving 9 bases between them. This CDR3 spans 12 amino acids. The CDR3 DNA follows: TGTGCCAGCAGCTTACAGGGAGGTGAGCAGTACTTC. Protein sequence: CASSLQGGEQYF. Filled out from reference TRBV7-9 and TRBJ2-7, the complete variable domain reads DTGVSQNPRHKITKRGQNVTFRCDPISEHNRLYWYRQTLGQGPEFLTYFQNEAQLEKSRLLSDRFSAERPKGSFSTLEIQRTEQGDSAMYLCASSLQGGEQYFGPGTRLTVT.

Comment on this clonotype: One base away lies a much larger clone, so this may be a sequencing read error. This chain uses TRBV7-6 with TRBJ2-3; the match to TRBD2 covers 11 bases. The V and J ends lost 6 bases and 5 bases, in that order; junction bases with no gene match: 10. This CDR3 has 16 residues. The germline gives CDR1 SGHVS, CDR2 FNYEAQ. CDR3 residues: CASSSCSGRAKDTQYF. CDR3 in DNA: TGTGCCAGCAGTTCCTGTAGCGGGAGGGCCAAAGATACGCAGTATTTT.

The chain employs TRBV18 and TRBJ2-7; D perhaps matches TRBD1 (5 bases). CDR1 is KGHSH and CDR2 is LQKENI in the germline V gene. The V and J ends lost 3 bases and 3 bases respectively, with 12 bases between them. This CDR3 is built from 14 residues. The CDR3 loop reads CASSPPTANYEQYF. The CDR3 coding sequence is TGTGCCAGCTCACCCCCGACAGCCAACTACGAGCAGTACTTC. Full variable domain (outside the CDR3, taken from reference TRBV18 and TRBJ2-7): NAGVMQNPRHLVRRRGQEARLRCSPMKGHSHVYWYRQLPEEGLKFMVYLQKENIIDESGMPKERFSAEFPKEGPSILRIQQVVRGDSAAYFCASSPPTANYEQYFGPGTRLTVT.

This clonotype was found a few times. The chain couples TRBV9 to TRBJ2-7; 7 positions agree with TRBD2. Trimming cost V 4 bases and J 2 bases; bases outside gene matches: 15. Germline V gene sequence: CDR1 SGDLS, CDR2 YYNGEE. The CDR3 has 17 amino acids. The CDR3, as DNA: TGTGCCAGCAGCCGAACTAGCGTCTCGGCAGCAACCTACGAGCAGTACTTC. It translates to CASSRTSVSAATYEQYF.

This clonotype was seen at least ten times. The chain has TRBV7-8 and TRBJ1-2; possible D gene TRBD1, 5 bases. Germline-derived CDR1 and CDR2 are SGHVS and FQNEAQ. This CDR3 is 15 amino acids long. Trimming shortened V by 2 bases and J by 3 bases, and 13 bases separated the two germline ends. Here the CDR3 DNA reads TGTGCCAGCAGCTTATCAATCGGGACGCACTATGGCTACACCTTC. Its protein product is CASSLSIGTHYGYTF.

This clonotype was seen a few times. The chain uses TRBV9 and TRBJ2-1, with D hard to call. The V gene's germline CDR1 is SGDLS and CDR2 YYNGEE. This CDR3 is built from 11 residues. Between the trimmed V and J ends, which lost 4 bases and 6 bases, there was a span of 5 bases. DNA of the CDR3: TGTGCCAGCAGCAACAGCAATGAGCAGTTCTTC. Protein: CASSNSNEQFF.

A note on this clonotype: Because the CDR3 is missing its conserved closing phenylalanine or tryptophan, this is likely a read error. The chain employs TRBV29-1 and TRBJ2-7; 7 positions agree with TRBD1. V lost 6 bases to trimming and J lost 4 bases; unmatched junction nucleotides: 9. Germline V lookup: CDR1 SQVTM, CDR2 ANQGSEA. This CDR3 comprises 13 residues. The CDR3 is CSVAQGDAYEQYL. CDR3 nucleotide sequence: TGCAGCGTGGCTCAGGGGGACGCTTACGAGCAGTACTTA.

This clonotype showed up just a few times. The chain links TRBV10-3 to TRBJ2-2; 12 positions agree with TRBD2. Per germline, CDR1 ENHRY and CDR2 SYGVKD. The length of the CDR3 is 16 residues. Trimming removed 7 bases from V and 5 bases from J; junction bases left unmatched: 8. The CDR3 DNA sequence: TGTGCCATCAAACCGGGGACTAGCGGGTTTACCGGGGAGCTGTTTTTT. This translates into CAIKPGTSGFTGELFF.

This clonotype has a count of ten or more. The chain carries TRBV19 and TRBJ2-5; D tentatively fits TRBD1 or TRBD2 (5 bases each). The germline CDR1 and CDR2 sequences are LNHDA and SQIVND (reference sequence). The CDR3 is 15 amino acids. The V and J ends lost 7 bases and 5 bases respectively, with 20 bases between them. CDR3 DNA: TGTGCCAGTACCCCCACTGAGGGGTTGTGGGAGACCCAGTACTTC. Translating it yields CASTPTEGLWETQYF.

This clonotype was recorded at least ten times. CDR3: CASSLQGEGQPQHF. CDR3 bases: TGTGCCAGCAGCTTGCAGGGGGAGGGTCAGCCCCAGCATTTT. V usage is TRBV11-2 and J usage is TRBJ1-5, with 7 positions matching TRBD1. The CDR3 loop spans 14 amino acids. The germline CDR1 and CDR2 sequences are SGHAT and FQNNGV. V shed 3 bases and J 6 bases; nucleotides not matched to a gene: 5.

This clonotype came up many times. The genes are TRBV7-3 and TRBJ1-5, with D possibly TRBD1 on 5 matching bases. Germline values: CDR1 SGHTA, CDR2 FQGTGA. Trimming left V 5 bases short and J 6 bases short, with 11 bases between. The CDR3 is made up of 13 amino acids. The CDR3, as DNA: TGTGCCAGCAGCGGGGGGATCTGTCAGCCCCAGCATTTT. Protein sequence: CASSGGICQPQHF.

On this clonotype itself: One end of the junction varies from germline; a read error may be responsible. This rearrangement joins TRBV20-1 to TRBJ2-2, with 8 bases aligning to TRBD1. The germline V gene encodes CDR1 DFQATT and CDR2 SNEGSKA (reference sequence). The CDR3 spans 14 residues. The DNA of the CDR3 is TGCAGTGCTCCTGGACAGGGTCCTGCCGGGGGGCTGTTTTTT. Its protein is CSAPGQGPAGGLFF.

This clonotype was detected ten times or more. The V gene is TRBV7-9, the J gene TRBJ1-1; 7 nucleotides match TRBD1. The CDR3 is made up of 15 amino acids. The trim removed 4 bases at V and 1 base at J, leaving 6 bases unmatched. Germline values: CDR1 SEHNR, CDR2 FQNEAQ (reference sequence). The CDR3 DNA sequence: TGTGCCAGCAGCTGGCCAGGGGGGAAGAACACTGAAGCTTTCTTT. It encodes CASSWPGGKNTEAFF.

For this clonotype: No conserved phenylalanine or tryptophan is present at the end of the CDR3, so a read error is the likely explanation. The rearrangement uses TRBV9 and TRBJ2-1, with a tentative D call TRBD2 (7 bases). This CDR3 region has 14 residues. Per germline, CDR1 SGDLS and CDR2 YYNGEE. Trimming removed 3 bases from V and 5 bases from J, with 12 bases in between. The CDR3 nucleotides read TGTGCCAGCAGCGGCGCGGGGGCAAACAATGAGCAGTTCTTA. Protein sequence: CASSGAGANNEQFL.

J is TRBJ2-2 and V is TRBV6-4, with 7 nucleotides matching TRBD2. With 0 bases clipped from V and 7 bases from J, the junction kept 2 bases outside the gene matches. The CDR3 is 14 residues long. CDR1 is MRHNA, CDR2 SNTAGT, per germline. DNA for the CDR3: TGTGCCAGCAGTGACTCGACTAGCAACGGGGAGCTGTTTTTT. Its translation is CASSDSTSNGELFF.

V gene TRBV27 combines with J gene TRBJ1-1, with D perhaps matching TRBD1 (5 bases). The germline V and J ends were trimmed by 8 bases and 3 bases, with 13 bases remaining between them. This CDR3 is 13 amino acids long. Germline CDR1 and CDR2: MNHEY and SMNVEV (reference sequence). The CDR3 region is CASGPRGDTEAFF. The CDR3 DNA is TGTGCCAGCGGACCCCGGGGGGACACTGAAGCTTTCTTT.

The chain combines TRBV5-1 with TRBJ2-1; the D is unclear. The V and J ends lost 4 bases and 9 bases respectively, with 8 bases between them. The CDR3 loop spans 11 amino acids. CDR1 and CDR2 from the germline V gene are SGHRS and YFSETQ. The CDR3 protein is CASSTEAEQFF. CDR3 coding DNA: TGCGCCAGCAGCACTGAGGCTGAGCAGTTCTTC.

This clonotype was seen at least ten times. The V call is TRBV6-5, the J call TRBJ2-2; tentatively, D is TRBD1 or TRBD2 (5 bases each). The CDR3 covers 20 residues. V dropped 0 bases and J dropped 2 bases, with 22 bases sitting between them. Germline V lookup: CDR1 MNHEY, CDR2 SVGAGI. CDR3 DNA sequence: TGTGCCAGCAGTTACTCGACGAACGTTGGAGGATGGGGCAACACCGGGGAGCTGTTTTTT. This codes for CASSYSTNVGGWGNTGELFF.

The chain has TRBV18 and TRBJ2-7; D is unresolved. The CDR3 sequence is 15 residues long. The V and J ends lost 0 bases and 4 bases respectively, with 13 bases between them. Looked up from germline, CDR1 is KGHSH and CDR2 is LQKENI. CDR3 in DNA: TGTGCCAGCTCACCACCGTCGGTCCCCGAATACGAGCAGTACTTC. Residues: CASSPPSVPEYEQYF.

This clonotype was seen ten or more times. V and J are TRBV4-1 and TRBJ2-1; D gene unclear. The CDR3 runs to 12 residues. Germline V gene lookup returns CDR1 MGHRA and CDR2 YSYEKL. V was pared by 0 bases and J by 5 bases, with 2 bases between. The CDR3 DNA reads TGCGCCAGCAGCCAAGAGAACAATGAGCAGTTCTTC. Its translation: CASSQENNEQFF.

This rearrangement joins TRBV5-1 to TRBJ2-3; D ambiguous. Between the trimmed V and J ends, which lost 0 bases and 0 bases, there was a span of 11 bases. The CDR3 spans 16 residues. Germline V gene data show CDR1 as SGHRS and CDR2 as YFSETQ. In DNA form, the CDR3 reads TGCGCCAGCAGCTTGGTTCGAAGTCTTAGCACAGATACGCAGTATTTT. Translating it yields CASSLVRSLSTDTQYF.